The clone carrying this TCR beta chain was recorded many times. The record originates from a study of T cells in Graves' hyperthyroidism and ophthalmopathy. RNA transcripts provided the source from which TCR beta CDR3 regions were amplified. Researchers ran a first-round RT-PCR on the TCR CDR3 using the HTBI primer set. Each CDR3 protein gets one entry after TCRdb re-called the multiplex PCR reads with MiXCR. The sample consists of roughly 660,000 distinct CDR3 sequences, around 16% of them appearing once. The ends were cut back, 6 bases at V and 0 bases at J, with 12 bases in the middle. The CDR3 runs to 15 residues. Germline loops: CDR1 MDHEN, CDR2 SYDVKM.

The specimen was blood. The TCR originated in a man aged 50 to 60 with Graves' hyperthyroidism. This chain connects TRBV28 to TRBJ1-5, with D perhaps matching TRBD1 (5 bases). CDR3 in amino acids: CASSGAAYSNQPQHF. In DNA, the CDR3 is TGTGCCAGCAGCGGGGCCGCCTATAGCAATCAGCCCCAGCATTTT.